A single sample is the source of the 17 T cell receptor beta chains below, sequenced in a study of blood T cells in healthy people across ages. Using a J-beta primer mix together with a sample-barcoded 5' primer, a second PCR was run for roughly 6 to 12 cycles. TCRdb re-called the 5' RACE reads with MiXCR, one entry per CDR3 protein. The repertoire consists of some 760,000 distinct CDR3 sequences, with around 25% occurring once and the leading ten covering approximately 4%. These data also featured in a second study, about T cells of mothers and their children.

The specimen was blood. These TCRs come from a boy between 10 and 17 years old in good health.

This clonotype came up many times. The chain combines TRBV7-9 with TRBJ2-1; 7 bases are shared with TRBD2. The CDR3 extends over 15 amino acids. V was pared by 7 bases and J by 3 bases, with 9 bases of the junction left unmatched. Per germline, CDR1 SEHNR and CDR2 FQNEAQ (reference sequence). CDR3 coding DNA: TGTGCCAGCAAACCGAGCGCTAGCGGCTACAATGAGCAGTTCTTC. Translated, it gives CASKPSASGYNEQFF.

The chain joins TRBV7-2 to TRBJ2-3, with TRBD2 matching 8 bases. CDR1 is SGHTA and CDR2 is FQGNSA in the germline V gene. The V gene end was trimmed by 5 bases and the J gene end by 7 bases; junction bases not matched to a gene: 2. The CDR3 runs to 12 residues. The CDR3 sequence is CASSAGGYTQYF. The DNA of the CDR3 is TGTGCCAGCAGCGCGGGGGGATATACGCAGTATTTT.

This clonotype has just a few counts. This sequence joins TRBV6-5 and TRBJ1-6, with TRBD1 identical over 9 bases. Unmatched junction bases numbered 2, after V lost 2 bases and J lost 9 bases. CDR3 length: 14 amino acids. CDR1 and CDR2 from the germline V gene are MNHEY and SVGAGI. The CDR3 DNA follows: TGTGCCAGCAGTTACACAGGGGGCCCTTCACCCCTCCACTTT. Amino acids: CASSYTGGPSPLHF.

The chain uses TRBV10-3 and TRBJ1-5; TRBD1 might be the D (5 bases). The CDR3 consists of 15 residues. V was trimmed by 5 bases and J by 2 bases, leaving 13 bases between them. CDR1 and CDR2 from the germline V gene are ENHRY and SYGVKD. DNA of the CDR3: TGTGCCATCAGTTGGACACTATGGGGCAATCAGCCCCAGCATTTT. It is translated as CAISWTLWGNQPQHF.

J is TRBJ2-5 and V is TRBV29-1; 7 bases line up with TRBD2. TRBJ2-7 matches the DNA end more closely, so the J call is doubtful. CDR3 size: 12 residues. Germline CDR1 reads SQVTM; CDR2 reads ANQGSEA. The CDR3 DNA reads TGCAGCGTCAAGACTAGCACCTACGAGCAGTACTTC. Its translation is CSVKTSTYEQYF.

The CDR3 coding sequence is TGTGCCAGCAGTTACCGGGCTCCCGGAGCCCCCACAGATACGCAGTATTTT. Translated: CASSYRAPGAPTDTQYF. The chain joins TRBV6-2 or TRBV6-3 to TRBJ2-3; D call uncertain. The CDR3 extends over 17 amino acids. Germline values: CDR1 MNHEY, CDR2 SVGEGT. Trimming shortened V by 2 bases and J by 2 bases, and 17 bases separated the two germline ends.

The rearrangement uses TRBV7-9 and TRBJ2-7, with 7 positions matching TRBD1. The CDR3 totals 14 residues. J was trimmed by 6 bases and V by 1 base; bases with no gene match: 6. Germline V gives CDR1 SEHNR, CDR2 FQNEAQ (reference sequence). The CDR3 reads CASSLGRDSREQYF. CDR3 coding DNA: TGTGCCAGCAGCTTAGGAAGGGACAGCCGCGAGCAGTACTTC.

The table lists this clonotype with a few counts. This chain uses TRBV4-3 with TRBJ2-7; the match to TRBD2 covers 10 bases. Trimming took 0 bases from V and 0 from J; bases not matched to a gene: 8. Germline loops: CDR1 LGHNA, CDR2 YSLEER. This CDR3 is 18 amino acids long. CDR3 sequence reads: CASSQDLAGVGGSYEQYF. CDR3 in DNA: TGCGCCAGCAGCCAAGACCTAGCGGGAGTAGGGGGCTCCTACGAGCAGTACTTC.

The V call is TRBV7-9, the J call TRBJ1-2, with D perhaps TRBD1 (5 bases). The CDR3 spans 15 residues. V was trimmed by 5 bases and J by 4 bases, leaving 17 bases between them. Germline V lookup: CDR1 SEHNR, CDR2 FQNEAQ (reference sequence). CDR3 DNA: TGTGCCAGCAGCGAGTCGGGGGGTCGCGGCTATGGCTACACCTTC. It yields the protein CASSESGGRGYGYTF.

About this clonotype itself: The junction shows a germline mismatch at one end, possibly a read error. The chain has TRBV5-5 and TRBJ2-3; D gene ambiguous. The CDR3 spans 13 residues. The germline V gene has CDR1 SGHKS and CDR2 YYEKEE (reference sequence). CDR3 DNA sequence: TGTACCAGCAGCTTGGTGTCCACAGATACGCAGTATTTT. Protein: CTSSLVSTDTQYF.

The chain couples TRBV6-5 to TRBJ2-4, with 8 nucleotides matching TRBD1. The V gene end was trimmed by 10 bases and the J gene end by 1 base; junction bases not matched to a gene: 3. Per germline, CDR1 MNHEY and CDR2 SVGAGI. The CDR3 runs to 13 residues. The CDR3: CATRQGAKNIQYF. CDR3 DNA sequence: TGTGCCACCAGACAGGGGGCCAAAAACATTCAGTACTTC.

A few counts support this clonotype. The V call is TRBV29-1, the J call TRBJ2-2; D not resolved. This CDR3 is 11 amino acids long. Trimming removed 0 bases from V and 8 bases from J, with 4 bases in between. From germline, CDR1 is SQVTM and CDR2 ANQGSEA. CDR3 in amino acids: CSVEDAGELFF. The CDR3 DNA follows: TGCAGCGTTGAAGATGCAGGGGAGCTGTTTTTT.

The sample holds a few counts of this clonotype. The rearrangement uses TRBV6-6 and TRBJ2-3; 8 bases map to TRBD2. The CDR3 consists of 15 residues. CDR1 MNHNY and CDR2 SVGAGI come from the germline V gene (reference sequence). Losses at the gene ends were 7 bases for V and 3 bases for J; bases not matched to a gene: 9. The DNA for the CDR3 is TGTGCCAGCAACGGGTTAGCGGGACCGACAGATACGCAGTATTTT. Protein product: CASNGLAGPTDTQYF.

In its sample, this clonotype was seen a few times. The CDR3 DNA follows: TGCAGTGCTACCAGGCCACAGGGACACTATGGCTACACCTTC. Its protein product is CSATRPQGHYGYTF. This chain links TRBV20-1 with TRBJ1-2; D may be TRBD1 (6 bases). The CDR3 extends over 14 amino acids. Germline CDR1 reads DFQATT; CDR2 reads SNEGSKA (reference sequence). V lost 4 bases, J lost 3 bases, and 15 bases lay in between.

This sequence joins TRBV9 and TRBJ1-2; D perhaps matches TRBD1 (5 bases). Germline values: CDR1 SGDLS, CDR2 YYNGEE. V was shortened by 3 bases and J by 2 bases, with 8 bases between the two germline ends. This CDR3 region has 13 residues. The CDR3 coding sequence is TGTGCCAGCAGCGGACGACAGAACTATGGCTACACCTTC. It specifies CASSGRQNYGYTF.

This clonotype was observed a single time. The rearrangement uses TRBV20-1 and TRBJ1-2; 7 bases map to TRBD1. Trimming cost V 0 bases and J 5 bases; bases outside gene matches: 9. CDR3 length equals 15 residues. Germline V gene sequence: CDR1 DFQATT, CDR2 SNEGSKA (reference sequence). CDR3 protein: CSARDSKGGLYGYTF. The CDR3 nucleotides read TGCAGTGCTAGAGACTCTAAAGGGGGCCTGTATGGCTACACCTTC.

This chain uses TRBV28 with TRBJ2-5, with 9 positions matching TRBD2. TRBJ2-7 explains the end of the DNA better; the J call may be wrong. CDR3 length: 16 residues. CDR1 is MDHEN and CDR2 is SYDVKM in the germline V gene. CDR3 sequence: CASSLLDPAGGLEQYF. The CDR3, as DNA: TGTGCCAGCAGTTTATTAGATCCAGCGGGGGGACTCGAGCAGTACTTC.